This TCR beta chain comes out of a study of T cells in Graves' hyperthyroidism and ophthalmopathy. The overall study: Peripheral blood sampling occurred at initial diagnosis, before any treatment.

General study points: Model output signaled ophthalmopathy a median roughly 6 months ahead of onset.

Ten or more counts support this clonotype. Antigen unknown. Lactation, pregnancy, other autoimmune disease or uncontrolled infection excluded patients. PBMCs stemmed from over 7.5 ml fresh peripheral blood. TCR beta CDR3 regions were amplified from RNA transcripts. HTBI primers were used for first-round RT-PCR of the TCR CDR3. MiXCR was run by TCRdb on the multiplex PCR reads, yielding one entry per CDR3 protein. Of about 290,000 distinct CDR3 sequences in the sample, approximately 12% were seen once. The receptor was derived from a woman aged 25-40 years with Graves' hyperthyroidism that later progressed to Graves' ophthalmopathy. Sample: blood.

Here the CDR3 reads CASSQDSSYNEQFF. In DNA, the CDR3 is TGTGCCAGCAGCCAGGACAGCTCCTACAATGAGCAGTTCTTC. This chain connects TRBV7-8 to TRBJ2-1; D may be TRBD1 (6 bases). CDR3 size: 14 residues. Germline values: CDR1 SGHVS, CDR2 FQNEAQ. V was pared by 5 bases and J by 0 bases, with 8 bases between.